The rows below give T cell receptor beta chains drawn from one sample of a study of monozygotic twins with inflammatory bowel disease. TCRdb re-called the 5' RACE reads, yielding one record per CDR3 amino acid sequence without DNA. The sample table sets out 350,000 to 400,000 distinct CDR3 sequences. The sequencing input was blood. The receptors were sampled from a human donor with ulcerative colitis or Crohn's disease, or a healthy co-twin of an affected twin (not recorded which). Each CDR3 is given with its conserved first and last residue.

v_gene,j_gene,CDR3aa
TRBV20-1,TRBJ2-3,CSARHQGSDTQYF
TRBV7-2,TRBJ2-3,CASSFPKRESTDTQYF
TRBV6-5,TRBJ1-5,CASSYSIQGGQPQHF
TRBV5-6,TRBJ1-2,CASSSGVSSYGYTF
TRBV7-6,TRBJ1-5,CASSIGQGRSNQPQHF
TRBV7-3,TRBJ1-6,CASSMDGDSPLHF
TRBV9,TRBJ2-3,CASKTGSIDTQYF
TRBV29-1,TRBJ1-1,CSVRQGWGINTEAFF
TRBV6-5,TRBJ2-1,CASTPSGGSRQFF
TRBV7-6,TRBJ1-6,CASSTQDNSPLHF
TRBV18,TRBJ2-1,CASSPGLGNNEQFF
TRBV20-1,TRBJ2-5,CSARDQGQGVETQYF
TRBV20-1,TRBJ2-7,CSAGTGGNYEQYF
TRBV20-1,TRBJ1-3,CSARITSSGNTIYF